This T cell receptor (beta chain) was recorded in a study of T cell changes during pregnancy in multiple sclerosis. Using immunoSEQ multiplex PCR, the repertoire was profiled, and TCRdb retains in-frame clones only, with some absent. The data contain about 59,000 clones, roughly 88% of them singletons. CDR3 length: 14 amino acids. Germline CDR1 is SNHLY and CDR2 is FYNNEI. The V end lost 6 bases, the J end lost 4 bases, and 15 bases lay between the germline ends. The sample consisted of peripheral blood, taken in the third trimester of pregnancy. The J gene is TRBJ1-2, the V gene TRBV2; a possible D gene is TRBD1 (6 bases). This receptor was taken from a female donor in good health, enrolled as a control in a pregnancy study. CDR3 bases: TGTGCCAGCAGGGATCGGACAGTCAGCTATGGCTACACCTTC. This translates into CASRDRTVSYGYTF.